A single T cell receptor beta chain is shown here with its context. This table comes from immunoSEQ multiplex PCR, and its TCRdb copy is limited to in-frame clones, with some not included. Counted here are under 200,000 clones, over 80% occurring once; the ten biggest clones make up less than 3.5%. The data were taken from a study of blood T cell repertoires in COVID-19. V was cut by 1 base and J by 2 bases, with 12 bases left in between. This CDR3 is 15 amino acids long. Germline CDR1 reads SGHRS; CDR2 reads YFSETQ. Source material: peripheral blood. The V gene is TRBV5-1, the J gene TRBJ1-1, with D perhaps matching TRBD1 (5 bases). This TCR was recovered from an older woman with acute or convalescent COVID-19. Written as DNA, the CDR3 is TGCGCCAGCAGCTTGTTGGGCAGGGTAAACACTGAAGCTTTCTTT. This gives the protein CASSLLGRVNTEAFF. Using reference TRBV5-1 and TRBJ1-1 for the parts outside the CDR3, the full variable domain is KAGVTQTPRYLIKTRGQQVTLSCSPISGHRSVSWYQQTPGQGLQFLFEYFSETQRNKGNFPGRFSGRQFSNSRSEMNVSTLELGDSALYLCASSLLGRVNTEAFFGQGTRLTVV.